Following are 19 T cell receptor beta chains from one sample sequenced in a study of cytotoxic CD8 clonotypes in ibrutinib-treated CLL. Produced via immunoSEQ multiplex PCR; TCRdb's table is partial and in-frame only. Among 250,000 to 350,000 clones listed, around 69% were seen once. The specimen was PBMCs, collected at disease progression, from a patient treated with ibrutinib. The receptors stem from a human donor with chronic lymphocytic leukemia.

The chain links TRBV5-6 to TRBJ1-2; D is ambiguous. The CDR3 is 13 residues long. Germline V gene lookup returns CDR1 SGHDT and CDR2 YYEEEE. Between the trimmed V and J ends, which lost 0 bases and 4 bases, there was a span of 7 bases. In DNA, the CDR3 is TGTGCCAGCAGCTTGGGACGGACCTATGGCTACACCTTC. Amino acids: CASSLGRTYGYTF.

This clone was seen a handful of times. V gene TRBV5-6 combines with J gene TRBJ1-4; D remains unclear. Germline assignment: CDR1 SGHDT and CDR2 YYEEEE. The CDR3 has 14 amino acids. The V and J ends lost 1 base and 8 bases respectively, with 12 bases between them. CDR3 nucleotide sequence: TGTGCCAGCAGCTTGTTACTCAATGGGGAAAAACTGTTTTTT. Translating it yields CASSLLLNGEKLFF.

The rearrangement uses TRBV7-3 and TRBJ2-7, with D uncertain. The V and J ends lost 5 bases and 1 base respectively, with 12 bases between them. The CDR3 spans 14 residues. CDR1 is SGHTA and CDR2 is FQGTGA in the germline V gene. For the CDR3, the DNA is TGTGCCAGCAGCCGTTATCCAACGTCCTACGAGCAGTACTTC. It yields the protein CASSRYPTSYEQYF.

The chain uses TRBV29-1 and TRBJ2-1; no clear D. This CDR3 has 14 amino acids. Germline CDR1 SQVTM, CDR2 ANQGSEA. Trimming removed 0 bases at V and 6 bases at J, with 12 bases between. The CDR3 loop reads CSVEDLKGINEQFF. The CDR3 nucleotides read TGCAGCGTTGAAGATCTGAAGGGAATCAATGAGCAGTTCTTC.

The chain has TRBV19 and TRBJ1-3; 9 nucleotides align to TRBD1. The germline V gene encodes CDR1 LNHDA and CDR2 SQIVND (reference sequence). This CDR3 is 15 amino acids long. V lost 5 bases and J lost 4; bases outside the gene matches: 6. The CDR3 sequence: CASSPGTGPGNTIYF. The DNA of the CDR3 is TGTGCCAGTAGTCCGGGGACAGGGCCGGGAAACACCATATATTTT.

CDR3 sequence (DNA): TGTGCCAGCAGCTTTGGAGGGAATCGAGAGACCCAGTACTTC. Amino acid sequence: CASSFGGNRETQYF. The chain recombines TRBV7-9 with TRBJ2-5; D might be TRBD2 (6 bases). Trimming took off 3 bases at V and 4 bases at J, with 12 bases between the two ends. The CDR3 sequence is 14 residues long. Germline values: CDR1 SEHNR, CDR2 FQNEAQ (reference sequence).

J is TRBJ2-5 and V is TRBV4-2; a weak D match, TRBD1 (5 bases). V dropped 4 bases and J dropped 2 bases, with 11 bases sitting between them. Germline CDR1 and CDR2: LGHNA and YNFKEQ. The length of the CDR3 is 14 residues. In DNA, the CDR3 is TGTGCCAGCAGCCTCGACAGAACACAAGAGACCCAGTACTTC. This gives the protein CASSLDRTQETQYF.

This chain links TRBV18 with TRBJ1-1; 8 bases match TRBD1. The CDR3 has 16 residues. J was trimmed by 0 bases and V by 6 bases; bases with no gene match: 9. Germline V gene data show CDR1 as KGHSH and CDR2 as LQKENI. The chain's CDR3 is CASSSGQGELNTEAFF. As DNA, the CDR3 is TGTGCCAGCTCGTCAGGACAGGGAGAATTGAACACTGAAGCTTTCTTT.

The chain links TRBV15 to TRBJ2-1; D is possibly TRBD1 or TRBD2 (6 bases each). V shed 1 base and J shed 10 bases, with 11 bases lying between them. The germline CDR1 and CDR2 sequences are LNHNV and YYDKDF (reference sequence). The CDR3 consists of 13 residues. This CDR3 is CATSRGGAYEQFF. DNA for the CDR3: TGTGCCACCAGCAGAGGGGGGGCGTACGAGCAGTTCTTC.

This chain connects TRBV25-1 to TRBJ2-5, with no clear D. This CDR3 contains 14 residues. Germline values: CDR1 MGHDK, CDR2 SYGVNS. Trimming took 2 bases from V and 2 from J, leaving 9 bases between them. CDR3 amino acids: CASSESWLQETQYF. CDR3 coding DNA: TGTGCCAGCAGTGAAAGTTGGCTGCAAGAGACCCAGTACTTC.

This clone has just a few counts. The CDR3 DNA reads TGTGCCAGCAGTGGACCGAGGGGACAGGCGAACACCGGGGAGCTGTTTTTT. Its translation: CASSGPRGQANTGELFF. This chain links TRBV2 with TRBJ2-2; 8 bases match TRBD1. The CDR3 covers 17 residues. CDR1 SNHLY and CDR2 FYNNEI come from the germline V gene. J gave up 0 bases and V 4 bases, and 7 bases lay outside the gene matches.

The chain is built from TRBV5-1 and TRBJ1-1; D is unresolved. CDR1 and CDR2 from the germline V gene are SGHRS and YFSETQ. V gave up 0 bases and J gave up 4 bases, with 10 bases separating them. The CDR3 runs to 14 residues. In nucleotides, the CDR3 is TGCGCCAGCAGCTTGGACGGCCGAGGCACTGAAGCTTTCTTT. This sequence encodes CASSLDGRGTEAFF.

This chain's CDR3 is CASRRHYSNQPQHF. CDR3 in DNA: TGTGCCAGCAGGCGACACTATAGCAATCAGCCCCAGCATTTT. This rearrangement joins TRBV6-1 to TRBJ1-5; D is uncertain. V lost 6 bases to trimming and J lost 0 bases, with 9 bases between them. Per the germline V gene, CDR1 is MNHNS and CDR2 is SASEGT. The CDR3 runs to 14 residues.

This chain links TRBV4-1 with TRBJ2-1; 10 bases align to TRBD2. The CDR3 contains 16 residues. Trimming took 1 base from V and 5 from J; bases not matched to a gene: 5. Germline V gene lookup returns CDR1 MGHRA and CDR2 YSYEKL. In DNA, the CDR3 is TGCGCCAGCAGCCAAGGTAGCGGGAGGTACAACAATGAGCAGTTCTTC. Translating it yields CASSQGSGRYNNEQFF.

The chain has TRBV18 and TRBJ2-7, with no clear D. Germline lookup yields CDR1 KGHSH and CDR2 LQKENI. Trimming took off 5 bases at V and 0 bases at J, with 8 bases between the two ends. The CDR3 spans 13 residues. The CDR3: CASSGRNSYEQYF. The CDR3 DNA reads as TGTGCCAGCTCAGGCAGGAACTCCTACGAGCAGTACTTC.

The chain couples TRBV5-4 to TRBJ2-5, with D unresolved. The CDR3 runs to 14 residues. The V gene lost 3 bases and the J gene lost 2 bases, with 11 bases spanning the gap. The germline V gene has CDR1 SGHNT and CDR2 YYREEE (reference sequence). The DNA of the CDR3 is TGTGCCAGCAGCTCCTGGAGAGCTCAAGAGACCCAGTACTTC. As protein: CASSSWRAQETQYF.

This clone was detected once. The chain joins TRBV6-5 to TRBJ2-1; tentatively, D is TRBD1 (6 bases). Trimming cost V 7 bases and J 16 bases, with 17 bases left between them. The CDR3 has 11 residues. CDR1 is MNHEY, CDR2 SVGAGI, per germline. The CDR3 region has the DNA TGTGCCAGCATATTCTTGGACAGCATCTTCTTC. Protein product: CASIFLDSIFF.

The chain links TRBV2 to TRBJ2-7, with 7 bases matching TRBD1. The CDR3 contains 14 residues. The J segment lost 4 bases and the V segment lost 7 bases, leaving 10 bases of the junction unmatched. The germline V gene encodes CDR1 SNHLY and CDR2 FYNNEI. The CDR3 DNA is TGTGCCAGCATGAGGGGACAGCAACTTTACGAGCAGTACTTC. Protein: CASMRGQQLYEQYF.

CDR3 DNA sequence: TGCAGTGCTAGTGGGTACGATGGCTACACCTTC. Translated: CSASGYDGYTF. The chain carries TRBV20-1 and TRBJ1-2; D unresolved. Germline V CDR1 and CDR2: DFQATT, SNEGSKA (reference sequence). The CDR3 is made up of 11 amino acids. V was trimmed by 3 bases and J by 6 bases, leaving 8 bases between them.